The clone carrying this T cell receptor beta chain has ten or more counts. The V gene's germline CDR1 is MNHNY and CDR2 SVGAGI (reference sequence). With 2 bases clipped from V and 0 bases from J, the junction kept 2 bases outside the gene matches. This CDR3 comprises 16 residues. TCRdb fed the reads into MiXCR, producing one record per CDR3 protein. The table has around 210,000 distinct CDR3 sequences, around 6.4% seen once. The record originates from a study of T cell repertoires in cytomegalovirus infection. This rearrangement joins TRBV6-6 to TRBJ2-3, with 10 bases fitting TRBD1. The sequence was obtained from a human donor in good health (CMV status not recorded). Some clones in this sample may be carry-over from other donors' samples. Material: PBMCs. The CDR3 nucleotides read TGTGCCAGCAGTTACAGGGGACAGGGGAGCACAGATACGCAGTATTTT. This codes for CASSYRGQGSTDTQYF.